One and the same sample provided the 30 T cell receptor beta chains below, sequenced in a study of blood T cell repertoires in COVID-19. The repertoire was sequenced with immunoSEQ multiplex PCR; TCRdb's copy has only in-frame clones and lacks some. Among 300,000 to 350,000 clones listed, 87% were seen once. Sequenced material: peripheral blood. The receptors were gathered from a woman in her forties or fifties with COVID-19, enrolled during active disease.

This clone was detected a few times. V and J are TRBV27 and TRBJ2-3, with D possibly being TRBD2 (6 bases). The germline gives CDR1 MNHEY, CDR2 SMNVEV (reference sequence). The CDR3 consists of 15 residues. Trimming took 6 bases from V and 2 from J, leaving 15 bases between them. CDR3 protein: CASSPPGRLTDTQYF. The CDR3 DNA reads as TGTGCCAGCAGCCCCCCGGGGAGGCTCACAGATACGCAGTATTTT.

The CDR3 nucleotides read TGTGCCAGCAGCCATAAAGCGGGACGGCTGCGAGAGACCCAGTACTTC. As protein: CASSHKAGRLRETQYF. This rearrangement joins TRBV3-1 (or the pseudogene TRBV3-2) to TRBJ2-5, with 7 bases identical to TRBD2. J lost 4 bases, V lost 3 bases, and 11 bases had no gene match. The CDR3 loop spans 16 amino acids. Germline assignment: CDR1 LGHDT and CDR2 YNNKEL (reference sequence).

V usage is TRBV3-1 (or the pseudogene TRBV3-2) and J usage is TRBJ2-1, with 7 bases aligning to TRBD1. The V gene's germline CDR1 is LGHDT and CDR2 YNNKEL (reference sequence). The V segment lost 5 bases and the J segment 1 base; nucleotides outside the gene matches: 8. The CDR3 consists of 16 residues. The CDR3 region has the DNA TGTGCCAGCAGCAACAAGGGGGCCGGGTCCTACAATGAGCAGTTCTTC. It yields the protein CASSNKGAGSYNEQFF.

This chain links TRBV7-2 with TRBJ2-5; D is undetermined. Germline V gives CDR1 SGHTA, CDR2 FQGNSA. Trimming stripped 4 bases from V and 4 bases from J, with 10 bases between. This CDR3 comprises 13 residues. CDR3 protein: CASSSDRVETQYF. In DNA form, the CDR3 reads TGTGCCAGCAGCTCTGACCGGGTAGAGACCCAGTACTTC.

The CDR3 nucleotides are TGTGCCAGCAGTTCGTCCGGGACAGGGCTGTACGAGCAGTACTTC. Translation gives CASSSSGTGLYEQYF. The chain couples TRBV14 to TRBJ2-7; 9 nucleotides match TRBD1. Germline V lookup: CDR1 SGHDN, CDR2 FVKESK. V gave up 6 bases and J gave up 4 bases; unmatched junction bases: 10. This CDR3 spans 15 amino acids.

This chain connects TRBV6-5 to TRBJ2-7; tentatively, D is TRBD1 (6 bases). The CDR3 sequence is 12 residues long. V lost 5 bases and J 2 bases, leaving 7 bases between the germline ends. Germline V gene sequence: CDR1 MNHEY, CDR2 SVGAGI. CDR3 residues: CASSRGTYEQYF. The CDR3, as DNA: TGTGCCAGCAGTAGGGGGACCTACGAGCAGTACTTC.

The CDR3: CASSPDTGGNNEKLFF. The CDR3 region has the DNA TGCGCCAGCAGCCCGGACACCGGGGGGAATAATGAAAAACTGTTTTTT. V and J are TRBV5-1 and TRBJ1-4; TRBD1 might be the D (5 bases). Germline CDR1 reads SGHRS; CDR2 reads YFSETQ. V was cut by 4 bases and J by 4 bases, with 17 bases left in between. This CDR3 has 16 residues.

For the CDR3, the DNA is TGCGCCAGCAGCTTGGTAGCGGGAGGGAGCACAGATACGCAGTATTTT. Translating it yields CASSLVAGGSTDTQYF. J is TRBJ2-3 and V is TRBV5-1; 11 bases map to TRBD2. Trimming took 0 bases from V and 0 from J; bases not matched to a gene: 0. CDR3 size: 16 residues. Germline assignment: CDR1 SGHRS and CDR2 YFSETQ.

This clone showed up just a few times. Other DNA sequences of this sample code for an identical CDR3. The chain employs TRBV4-1 and TRBJ1-1; 9 nucleotides align to TRBD1. CDR1 MGHRA and CDR2 YSYEKL come from the germline V gene. J gave up 10 bases and V 2 bases, and 2 bases lay outside the gene matches. The CDR3 has 12 residues. The CDR3 DNA follows: TGCGCCAGCAGCCAACCGGGACAGGGAGCTTTCTTT. Its protein is CASSQPGQGAFF.

The chain uses TRBV19 and TRBJ2-3; D might be TRBD2 (6 bases). Germline V gene sequence: CDR1 LNHDA, CDR2 SQIVND (reference sequence). CDR3 length: 14 amino acids. V lost 5 bases and J lost 0, with 9 bases in between. CDR3 loop: CASSLRDSTDTQYF. In nucleotides, the CDR3 is TGTGCCAGTAGTTTGCGGGACAGCACAGATACGCAGTATTTT.

This rearrangement joins TRBV19 to TRBJ2-2, with 10 bases identical to TRBD2. The ends lost 5 bases at V and 6 bases at J; junction bases unmatched: 15. CDR1 is LNHDA, CDR2 SQIVND, per germline (reference sequence). The CDR3 length is 18 residues. CDR3 DNA: TGTGCCAGTAGTCCCCGGGTGGCTAGCGGGAGTCTTGCCGGGGAGCTGTTTTTT. This translates into CASSPRVASGSLAGELFF.

The chain links TRBV6-5 to TRBJ2-7; D is undetermined. Germline loops: CDR1 MNHEY, CDR2 SVGAGI. CDR3 length equals 10 residues. Trimming cost V 8 bases and J 2 bases, with 4 bases left between them. CDR3 loop: CASGPYEQYF. CDR3 DNA sequence: TGTGCCAGCGGCCCCTACGAGCAGTACTTC.

The chain uses TRBV5-1 and TRBJ1-5, with D perhaps TRBD1 (6 bases). CDR3 size: 15 residues. V was shortened by 0 bases and J by 4 bases, with 11 bases between the two germline ends. The germline V gene encodes CDR1 SGHRS and CDR2 YFSETQ. The CDR3 loop reads CASSLDGDKNQPQHF. In DNA, the CDR3 is TGCGCCAGCAGCTTGGACGGGGACAAAAATCAGCCCCAGCATTTT.

The chain employs TRBV7-6 and TRBJ2-2, with D perhaps matching TRBD2 (5 bases). The germline V and J ends were trimmed by 3 bases and 6 bases, with 14 bases remaining between them. There are 15 residues in the CDR3. Germline-derived CDR1 and CDR2 are SGHVS and FNYEAQ. The CDR3 loop is CASSFGGGVSGELFF. Written as DNA, the CDR3 is TGTGCCAGCAGCTTCGGCGGAGGTGTGTCCGGGGAGCTGTTTTTT.

V and J are TRBV6-5 and TRBJ2-7; 10 bases line up with TRBD2. The CDR3 runs 16 residues. Germline lookup yields CDR1 MNHEY and CDR2 SVGAGI. V gave up 2 bases and J gave up 4 bases; unmatched junction bases: 8. CDR3 nucleotide sequence: TGTGCCAGCAGTTACGAAGCGGGAGGGCCAAGATACGAGCAGTACTTC. Translation gives CASSYEAGGPRYEQYF.

The CDR3 nucleotides read TGTGCCAGCAGCTTTTTCGTTGGGAGCAACCCTGAAGCTTTCTTT. This encodes CASSFFVGSNPEAFF. The chain recombines TRBV7-9 with TRBJ1-1; no clear D. CDR3 length equals 15 residues. Germline V gene sequence: CDR1 SEHNR, CDR2 FQNEAQ (reference sequence). Trimming cost V 3 bases and J 6 bases, with 17 bases left between them. Filled out from reference TRBV7-9 and TRBJ1-1, the complete variable domain reads DTGVSQNPRHKITKRGQNVTFRCDPISEHNRLYWYRQTLGQGPEFLTYFQNEAQLEKSRLLSDRFSAERPKGSFSTLEIQRTEQGDSAMYLCASSFFVGSNPEAFFGQGTRLTVV.

This clone has just one count. The chain links TRBV5-4 to TRBJ2-1; D call uncertain. The CDR3 loop spans 14 amino acids. Trimming left V 0 bases short and J 4 bases short, with 8 bases between. Germline V gene data show CDR1 as SGHNT and CDR2 as YYREEE (reference sequence). The CDR3: CASSLAIAYNEQFF. The DNA for the CDR3 is TGTGCCAGCAGCTTGGCGATAGCTTACAATGAGCAGTTCTTC.

J is TRBJ2-7 and V is TRBV28; D is ambiguous. Germline lookup yields CDR1 MDHEN and CDR2 SYDVKM. This CDR3 has 12 amino acids. V lost 3 bases to trimming and J lost 3 bases, with 6 bases between them. This chain's CDR3 is CASSFRGYEQYF. CDR3 coding DNA: TGTGCCAGCAGTTTCAGAGGCTACGAGCAGTACTTC.

This chain uses TRBV19 with TRBJ1-5; D is uncertain. V was trimmed by 3 bases and J by 4 bases, leaving 13 bases between them. The CDR3 loop spans 15 amino acids. Germline lookup yields CDR1 LNHDA and CDR2 SQIVND (reference sequence). The CDR3 loop is CASSMEGSRNQPQHF. In DNA form, the CDR3 reads TGTGCCAGTAGTATGGAGGGATCGAGGAATCAGCCCCAGCATTTT. The full variable domain, in which reference TRBV19 and TRBJ1-5 provide the parts outside the CDR3, is DGGITQSPKYLFRKEGQNVTLSCEQNLNHDAMYWYRQDPGQGLRLIYYSQIVNDFQKGDIAEGYSVSREKKESFPLTVTSAQKNPTAFYLCASSMEGSRNQPQHFGDGTRLSIL.

V gene TRBV5-1 combines with J gene TRBJ2-3; 11 nucleotides agree with TRBD2. V shed 4 bases, J shed 4 bases, and the junction held 14 bases outside the gene matches. Germline lookup yields CDR1 SGHRS and CDR2 YFSETQ. The CDR3 length is 18 residues. DNA of the CDR3: TGCGCCAGCAGCAACCCGGGACTAGCGGTATCCAGGTCAGATACGCAGTATTTT. It encodes CASSNPGLAVSRSDTQYF.

This clone has only one observation. The chain employs TRBV3-1 (or the pseudogene TRBV3-2) and TRBJ2-3; the match to TRBD2 covers 14 bases. CDR1 is LGHDT, CDR2 YNNKEL, per germline (reference sequence). The CDR3 is made up of 16 amino acids. V gave up 1 base and J gave up 5 bases; unmatched junction bases: 2. The CDR3 DNA sequence: TGTGCCAGCAGCCAAGGGACTAGCGGGGGGATAGATACGCAGTATTTT. Translated: CASSQGTSGGIDTQYF.

This chain links TRBV11-3 with TRBJ2-1; a possible D gene is TRBD2 (5 bases). Germline V gene lookup returns CDR1 SGHNT and CDR2 YENEEA. The CDR3 has 19 amino acids. V was clipped by 3 bases and J by 7 bases, with 28 bases between them. CDR3 residues: CASSFLMAPQPGTGNEQFF. The DNA for the CDR3 is TGTGCCAGCAGCTTCCTGATGGCGCCCCAACCGGGTACGGGGAATGAGCAGTTCTTC.

The V gene is TRBV5-1, the J gene TRBJ2-1; 9 nucleotides align to TRBD2. CDR3 size: 16 residues. In germline, CDR1 is SGHRS, CDR2 YFSETQ. J lost 6 bases, V lost 0 bases, and 7 bases had no gene match. CDR3 nucleotide sequence: TGCGCCAGCAGCTTGGGGGGTGCACTAGCGGGCAATGAGCAGTTCTTC. The encoded protein is CASSLGGALAGNEQFF.

The rearrangement joins TRBV3-1 (or the pseudogene TRBV3-2) to TRBJ1-3; D is possibly TRBD1 (6 bases). CDR1 and CDR2 (germline): LGHDT, YNNKEL (reference sequence). The CDR3 is 15 residues long. Trimming pared 5 bases from V and 2 bases from J, leaving 13 bases between. CDR3 region: CASSAHGGPGNTIYF. In nucleotides, the CDR3 is TGTGCCAGCAGCGCCCACGGGGGGCCTGGAAACACCATATATTTT.

V usage is TRBV3-1 (or the pseudogene TRBV3-2) and J usage is TRBJ1-1, with TRBD1 matching 8 bases. Germline CDR1 LGHDT, CDR2 YNNKEL (reference sequence). V gave up 4 bases and J gave up 0 bases; unmatched junction bases: 7. The CDR3 consists of 16 residues. The DNA for the CDR3 is TGTGCCAGCAGCCGTTCGCCAGGGGGCTTGAACACTGAAGCTTTCTTT. This sequence encodes CASSRSPGGLNTEAFF.

The chain carries TRBV7-9 and TRBJ2-1, with D possibly TRBD2 on 5 matching bases. Trimming took 5 bases from V and 7 from J, leaving 9 bases between them. Germline lookup yields CDR1 SEHNR and CDR2 FQNEAQ (reference sequence). The CDR3 loop spans 12 amino acids. The CDR3, as DNA: TGTGCCAGCAGCCCCGAGCGGAATGAGCAGTTCTTC. Protein sequence: CASSPERNEQFF. Using reference TRBV7-9 and TRBJ2-1 for the parts outside the CDR3, the full variable domain is DTGVSQNPRHKITKRGQNVTFRCDPISEHNRLYWYRQTLGQGPEFLTYFQNEAQLEKSRLLSDRFSAERPKGSFSTLEIQRTEQGDSAMYLCASSPERNEQFFGPGTRLTVL.

The V and J genes are TRBV30 and TRBJ1-1, with D tentatively TRBD1 (6 bases). The V end was cut by 3 bases, the J end by 14 bases, with 13 bases between. The CDR3 extends over 10 amino acids. Germline values: CDR1 GTSNPN, CDR2 SVGIG (reference sequence). The CDR3 DNA sequence: TGTGCCTGGAGCGTCAGACAGGTATTCTTT. The encoded protein is CAWSVRQVFF. Full variable domain (missing parts from reference TRBV30 and TRBJ1-1): SQTIHQWPATLVQPVGSPLSLECTVEGTSNPNLYWYRQAAGRGLQLLFYSVGIGQISSEVPQNLSASRPQDRQFILSSKKLLLSDSGFYLCAWSVRQVFFGQGTRLTVV.

CDR3 sequence (DNA): TGTGCCAGCAGCCCGGCAGCGGGAGGGCCCGGCGGGGAGCAGTTCTTC. Translation gives CASSPAAGGPGGEQFF. This rearrangement joins TRBV7-3 to TRBJ2-1; 10 bases line up with TRBD2. The length of the CDR3 is 16 residues. V lost 5 bases to trimming and J lost 10 bases; unmatched junction nucleotides: 14. Per germline, CDR1 SGHTA and CDR2 FQGTGA.

The chain recombines TRBV18 with TRBJ2-5, with 10 bases fitting TRBD1. J was trimmed by 1 base and V by 5 bases; bases with no gene match: 1. The germline CDR1 and CDR2 sequences are KGHSH and LQKENI. The CDR3 has 14 amino acids. The CDR3 bases are TGTGCCAGCTCATGGGACAGGGGCCAAGAGACCCAGTACTTC. As protein: CASSWDRGQETQYF. Based on the CDR3 plus reference TRBV18 and TRBJ2-5, the full variable domain is NAGVMQNPRHLVRRRGQEARLRCSPMKGHSHVYWYRQLPEEGLKFMVYLQKENIIDESGMPKERFSAEFPKEGPSILRIQQVVRGDSAAYFCASSWDRGQETQYFGPGTRLLVL.

The CDR3 loop is CASSLESGYTEAFF. The CDR3 bases are TGTGCCAGCAGCTTAGAATCAGGGTACACTGAAGCTTTCTTT. The genes are TRBV7-8 and TRBJ1-1, with D maybe TRBD1 (5 bases). The germline V gene has CDR1 SGHVS and CDR2 FQNEAQ. V lost 1 base to trimming and J lost 3 bases, with 9 bases between them. CDR3 length: 14 residues.